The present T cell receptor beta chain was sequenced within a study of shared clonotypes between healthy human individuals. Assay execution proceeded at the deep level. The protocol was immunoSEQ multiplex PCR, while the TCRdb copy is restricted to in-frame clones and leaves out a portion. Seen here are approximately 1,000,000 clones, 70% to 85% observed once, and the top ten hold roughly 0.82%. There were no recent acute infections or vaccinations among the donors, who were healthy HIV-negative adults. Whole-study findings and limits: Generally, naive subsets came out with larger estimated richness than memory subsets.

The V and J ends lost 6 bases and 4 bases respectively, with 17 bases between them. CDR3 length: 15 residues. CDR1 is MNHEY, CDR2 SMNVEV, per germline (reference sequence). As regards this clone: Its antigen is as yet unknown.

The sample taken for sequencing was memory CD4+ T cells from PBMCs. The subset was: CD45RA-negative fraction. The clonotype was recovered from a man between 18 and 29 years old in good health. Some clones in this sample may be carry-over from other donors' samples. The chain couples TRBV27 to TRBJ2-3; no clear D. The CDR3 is CASRPVYLKSDTQYF. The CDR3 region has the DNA TGTGCCAGCAGACCCGTCTACTTGAAGTCAGATACGCAGTATTTT.